A single sample is the source of the 22 T cell receptor beta chains below, sequenced in a study of response to subunit inactivated influenza vaccine. Via MiXCR, TCRdb re-called the RT-PCR reads, giving one row per CDR3 protein. The sample lists more than 600,000 distinct CDR3 sequences; around a sixth were seen once. This specimen was PBMCs from blood, taken 5 to 6 days after vaccination. These TCRs come from a man in his forties or fifties who received an inactivated influenza vaccine.

This clonotype was picked up a small number of times. The chain couples TRBV11-2 to TRBJ1-2; tentative D call: TRBD1 (5 bases). The CDR3 loop spans 14 amino acids. V was pared by 4 bases and J by 8 bases, with 17 bases between. Looked up from germline, CDR1 is SGHAT and CDR2 is FQNNGV. The CDR3 DNA follows: TGTGCCAGCAGCTCAGGGTACTCTTTCCCAGGCTACACCTTC. Protein product: CASSSGYSFPGYTF.

This clonotype was observed a few times. V is TRBV11-2 and J is TRBJ2-7; no reliable D call. CDR3 size: 12 residues. The ends were cut back, 5 bases at V and 5 bases at J, with 10 bases in the middle. Germline assignment: CDR1 SGHAT and CDR2 FQNNGV. CDR3 in amino acids: CASSLMWDEQYF. The CDR3 DNA reads as TGTGCCAGCAGCCTCATGTGGGACGAGCAGTACTTC.

The table lists this clonotype with a few counts. The chain employs TRBV6-1 and TRBJ2-3; 7 bases line up with TRBD2. Germline CDR1 reads MNHNS; CDR2 reads SASEGT. V lost 0 bases to trimming and J lost 0 bases; unmatched junction nucleotides: 6. There are 17 residues in the CDR3. The CDR3 is CASSEAGGKSSTDTQYF. The CDR3, as DNA: TGTGCCAGCAGTGAAGCGGGAGGGAAGTCTAGCACAGATACGCAGTATTTT.

This clonotype was detected only a few times. The rearrangement joins TRBV6-1 to TRBJ2-7; 11 bases match TRBD1. The germline V gene encodes CDR1 MNHNS and CDR2 SASEGT. CDR3 length equals 14 residues. The trim removed 7 bases at V and 2 bases at J, leaving 4 bases unmatched. The CDR3, as DNA: TGTGCCAGCATGCAGGGACAGGGGGCCTACGAGCAGTACTTC. As protein: CASMQGQGAYEQYF.

V gene TRBV6-1 combines with J gene TRBJ1-1, with 9 nucleotides matching TRBD1. This CDR3 comprises 13 residues. With V trimmed by 8 bases and J by 14 bases, 15 bases remained unmatched. Germline CDR1 is MNHNS and CDR2 is SASEGT. The CDR3 DNA reads TGTGCCAGCCGATATCCGGGACAGGGCGGAGTGTTCTTT. Its translation is CASRYPGQGGVFF.

The V call is TRBV9, the J call TRBJ2-7; the match to TRBD1 covers 10 bases. This CDR3 comprises 15 residues. The V segment lost 4 bases and the J segment 5 bases; nucleotides outside the gene matches: 9. CDR1 and CDR2 (germline): SGDLS, YYNGEE. The CDR3 DNA reads TGTGCCAGCAGCAGACGCTCCGGGACAGGGGACGAGCAGTACTTC. Its translation: CASSRRSGTGDEQYF.

The chain is built from TRBV20-1 and TRBJ2-7, with 7 bases identical to TRBD2. This CDR3 is 15 amino acids long. Germline assignment: CDR1 DFQATT and CDR2 SNEGSKA (reference sequence). V lost 0 bases and J lost 2; bases outside the gene matches: 7. The CDR3 DNA reads as TGCAGTGCTAGAGATGTAGTAGCGGGCACCTACGAGCAGTACTTC. This encodes CSARDVVAGTYEQYF.

The chain uses TRBV24-1 and TRBJ1-2; D might be TRBD1 (6 bases). Between the trimmed V and J ends, which lost 4 bases and 7 bases, there was a span of 9 bases. Germline-derived CDR1 and CDR2 are KGHDR and SFDVKD. The CDR3 runs to 12 residues. DNA for the CDR3: TGTGCCACCAGTGACTACAGGGCTGGCTACACCTTC. Protein sequence: CATSDYRAGYTF.

This chain uses TRBV7-9 with TRBJ1-1; 12 nucleotides agree with TRBD1. The trim removed 5 bases at V and 5 bases at J, leaving 6 bases unmatched. From germline, CDR1 is SEHNR and CDR2 FQNEAQ (reference sequence). The CDR3 covers 15 residues. The CDR3 coding sequence is TGTGCCAGCAGCGGCCGGGACAGGGGGCGAACTGAAGCTTTCTTT. Translated: CASSGRDRGRTEAFF. Complete variable domain (other parts from reference TRBV7-9 and TRBJ1-1): DTGVSQNPRHKITKRGQNVTFRCDPISEHNRLYWYRQTLGQGPEFLTYFQNEAQLEKSRLLSDRFSAERPKGSFSTLEIQRTEQGDSAMYLCASSGRDRGRTEAFFGQGTRLTVV.

For this clonotype: An end of the junction does not agree with germline; a read error may underlie this. The chain joins TRBV20-1 to TRBJ2-4; D may be TRBD1 (5 bases). This CDR3 spans 13 amino acids. Germline V gives CDR1 DFQATT, CDR2 SNEGSKA (reference sequence). Here the CDR3 DNA reads TGCAGTGCTAGCTCCCCCCAGGGTTGGCGGCAGAAATTC. This translates into CSASSPQGWRQKF.

This chain joins TRBV20-1 and TRBJ1-4, with D hard to call. The CDR3 runs to 12 residues. V was pared by 3 bases and J by 6 bases, with 8 bases between. Germline lookup yields CDR1 DFQATT and CDR2 SNEGSKA (reference sequence). The CDR3 is CSASLGYEKLFF. The DNA of the CDR3 is TGCAGTGCTAGTTTGGGGTATGAAAAACTGTTTTTT.

This chain uses TRBV5-1 with TRBJ2-2; D is uncertain. With 2 bases removed from V and 0 bases from J, the gap between germline ends came to 8 bases. CDR1 SGHRS and CDR2 YFSETQ come from the germline V gene. The CDR3 loop spans 15 amino acids. The CDR3 region is CASSFRVSNTGELFF. As DNA, the CDR3 is TGCGCCAGCAGCTTCCGGGTATCGAACACCGGGGAGCTGTTTTTT. Full variable domain (outside the CDR3, taken from reference TRBV5-1 and TRBJ2-2): KAGVTQTPRYLIKTRGQQVTLSCSPISGHRSVSWYQQTPGQGLQFLFEYFSETQRNKGNFPGRFSGRQFSNSRSEMNVSTLELGDSALYLCASSFRVSNTGELFFGEGSRLTVL.

V gene TRBV29-1 combines with J gene TRBJ2-2; 10 positions agree with TRBD2. The CDR3 is 15 residues long. The germline V gene encodes CDR1 SQVTM and CDR2 ANQGSEA. V dropped 5 bases and J dropped 5; count of bases not matched to a gene: 8. CDR3: CSVRTSGATTGELFF. In DNA, the CDR3 is TGCAGCGTTCGGACTAGCGGAGCCACAACCGGGGAGCTGTTTTTT.

This clonotype was picked up many times. J is TRBJ1-4 and V is TRBV6-5; D is unclear. Germline assignment: CDR1 MNHEY and CDR2 SVGAGI. V dropped 6 bases and J dropped 6 bases, with 8 bases sitting between them. The CDR3 length is 12 residues. The CDR3 here is CASSSTDEKLFF. CDR3 nucleotide sequence: TGTGCCAGCAGCTCGACTGATGAAAAACTGTTTTTT.

V is TRBV7-9 and J is TRBJ2-2; tentatively, D is TRBD1 or TRBD2 (5 bases each). Germline V gene data show CDR1 as SEHNR and CDR2 as FQNEAQ (reference sequence). V was clipped by 5 bases and J by 4 bases, with 14 bases between them. CDR3 length equals 15 residues. The CDR3 nucleotides are TGTGCCAGCAGCCGGGGACCCCTCGTCACCGGGGAGCTGTTTTTT. As protein: CASSRGPLVTGELFF.

This rearrangement joins TRBV9 to TRBJ2-1; D is tentatively TRBD1 or TRBD2 (5 bases each). CDR3 length: 15 residues. CDR1 and CDR2 (germline): SGDLS, YYNGEE. The V gene lost 2 bases and the J gene lost 2 bases, with 11 bases spanning the gap. For the CDR3, the DNA is TGTGCCAGCAGCGTTTGGGACGGAACCTACAATGAGCAGTTCTTC. This codes for CASSVWDGTYNEQFF.

Many counts were recorded for this clonotype. The chain carries TRBV12-3 or TRBV12-4 and TRBJ1-2, with TRBD1 matching 7 bases. CDR3 length equals 13 residues. V lost 4 bases to trimming and J lost 2 bases; unmatched junction nucleotides: 1. CDR3 sequence: CASSWDRNYGYTF. The CDR3 coding sequence is TGTGCCAGCAGTTGGGACAGAAACTATGGCTACACCTTC.

In its sample, this clonotype was seen many times. This chain connects TRBV29-1 to TRBJ2-1, with 10 bases that match TRBD2. V gave up 4 bases and J gave up 2 bases; unmatched junction bases: 5. The CDR3 totals 15 residues. In germline, CDR1 is SQVTM, CDR2 ANQGSEA. This CDR3 reads CSVASGRGAYNEQFF. The DNA for the CDR3 is TGCAGCGTTGCTAGCGGGAGAGGGGCCTACAATGAGCAGTTCTTC.

The chain joins TRBV10-3 to TRBJ1-2; tentative D call: TRBD1 (5 bases). V lost 10 bases and J lost 0, with 21 bases in between. This CDR3 region has 16 residues. CDR1 is ENHRY, CDR2 SYGVKD, per germline. In DNA form, the CDR3 reads TGTGCCACCACGGCGAGACAGAAAACTTCTAACTATGGCTACACCTTC. Amino acid sequence: CATTARQKTSNYGYTF.

The chain uses TRBV29-1 and TRBJ2-3; 10 bases agree with TRBD1. CDR3 length: 15 residues. Germline-derived CDR1 and CDR2 are SQVTM and ANQGSEA. Trimming removed 1 base from V and 1 base from J; junction bases left unmatched: 2. CDR3 sequence: CSVEGDRGGTDTQYF. In DNA form, the CDR3 reads TGCAGCGTTGAAGGGGACAGGGGAGGCACAGATACGCAGTATTTT.

V is TRBV20-1 and J is TRBJ2-2, with 10 bases matching TRBD2. Trimming took 0 bases from V and 2 from J; bases not matched to a gene: 3. The CDR3 spans 16 residues. Germline values: CDR1 DFQATT, CDR2 SNEGSKA (reference sequence). The CDR3 DNA reads as TGCAGTGCTAGAGAGAGCGGGAGGGTAAACACCGGGGAGCTGTTTTTT. It translates to CSARESGRVNTGELFF.

This rearrangement joins TRBV7-9 to TRBJ2-7; TRBD1 agrees at 7 bases. Germline CDR1 SEHNR, CDR2 FQNEAQ (reference sequence). CDR3 length: 14 residues. J gave up 4 bases and V 3 bases, and 6 bases lay outside the gene matches. CDR3 sequence reads: CASSFLEGAYEQYF. In nucleotides, the CDR3 is TGTGCCAGCAGCTTTTTAGAGGGGGCGTACGAGCAGTACTTC. Complete variable domain (other parts from reference TRBV7-9 and TRBJ2-7): DTGVSQNPRHKITKRGQNVTFRCDPISEHNRLYWYRQTLGQGPEFLTYFQNEAQLEKSRLLSDRFSAERPKGSFSTLEIQRTEQGDSAMYLCASSFLEGAYEQYFGPGTRLTVT.